The 16 T cell receptor beta chains below all came from one sample that was sequenced in a study of CXCR3-negative and CXCR3-positive naive CD8 T cells. UMI-labeled TRB cDNA libraries were prepared by 5' RACE. Using the 5' RACE reads, TCRdb records one entry per CDR3 protein without DNA. Here the sample table reports 45,000 to 65,000 distinct CDR3 sequences. Sequencing input: naive CXCR3- CD8+ T cells from blood. Specified subset: CD45RO-CCR7+CD27+CD95- naive CD8+ T cells lacking CXCR3 (TNR3-). The receptors come from a human donor in good health. Some clones in this sample may be carry-over from other donors' samples.

This rearrangement joins TRBV29-1 to TRBJ2-1. There are 12 residues in the CDR3. Germline lookup yields CDR1 SQVTM and CDR2 ANQGSEA. CDR3 residues: CSVDGLANEQFF.

The rearrangement uses TRBV28 and TRBJ2-7; TCRdb gives TRBD1 as the D gene, but with no DNA this cannot be confirmed. The CDR3 contains 14 residues. CDR1 and CDR2 from the germline V gene are MDHEN and SYDVKM. The CDR3 reads CASRAGTGWNEQYF.

The CDR3: CASSLALEGAAYEQYF. The V gene is TRBV5-6, the J gene TRBJ2-7; without DNA, the TCRdb call of TRBD1 cannot be checked. The CDR3 sequence is 16 residues long. Germline V lookup: CDR1 SGHDT, CDR2 YYEEEE.

This chain connects TRBV14 to TRBJ1-3; the TCRdb D gene call, TRBD1, has no DNA to confirm it. This CDR3 has 16 residues. Per the germline V gene, CDR1 is SGHDN and CDR2 is FVKESK. The CDR3 loop reads CASSQTRDLSGNTIYF. Based on the CDR3 plus reference TRBV14 and TRBJ1-3, the full variable domain is EAGVTQFPSHSVIEKGQTVTLRCDPISGHDNLYWYRRVMGKEIKFLLHFVKESKQDESGMPNNRFLAERTGGTYSTLKVQPAELEDSGVYFCASSQTRDLSGNTIYFGEGSWLTVV.

The CDR3 loop is CASSFSDYGYTF. The chain has TRBV5-1 and TRBJ1-2. The CDR3 length is 12 residues. Germline CDR1 SGHRS, CDR2 YFSETQ.

The chain recombines TRBV7-3 with TRBJ2-1. The CDR3 sequence is 15 residues long. Germline V gene data show CDR1 as SGHTA and CDR2 as FQGTGA. Here the CDR3 reads CASSLTSSLGNEQFF.

The chain combines TRBV13 with TRBJ2-5; lacking DNA, the TRBD2 call made by TCRdb goes unchecked. From germline, CDR1 is PRHDT and CDR2 FYEKMQ (reference sequence). The CDR3 totals 16 residues. The CDR3 is CASSLNGGASRETQYF.

The chain combines TRBV3-1 with TRBJ2-1; TCRdb returns TRBD2, unconfirmable since there is no DNA. The germline CDR1 and CDR2 sequences are LGHDT and YNNKEL (reference sequence). CDR3 size: 17 residues. The CDR3 loop is CASSQDWASGGYNEQFF.

CDR3 loop: CSVEEGESYEQYF. J is TRBJ2-7 and V is TRBV29-1. The CDR3 runs to 13 residues. Germline V gene lookup returns CDR1 SQVTM and CDR2 ANQGSEA.

The CDR3 spells CASRVRAWSETQYF. The chain carries TRBV6-2 or TRBV6-3 and TRBJ2-5; TCRdb's assignment of TRBD1 cannot be checked, as there is no DNA. The CDR3 sequence is 14 residues long. The germline V gene encodes CDR1 MNHEY and CDR2 SVGEGT.

The chain joins TRBV28 to TRBJ2-7. The CDR3 length is 13 residues. Germline CDR1 MDHEN, CDR2 SYDVKM. The CDR3 reads CASSLRNSYEQYF.

This chain connects TRBV20-1 to TRBJ2-1; the TCRdb call, TRBD1, lacks DNA for checking. CDR3 length: 12 residues. Germline CDR1 and CDR2: DFQATT and SNEGSKA (reference sequence). CDR3 loop: CSAGDNYNEQFF.

The chain links TRBV20-1 to TRBJ2-7; TCRdb lists TRBD1, though no DNA is available to test this call. CDR3 size: 13 residues. Per the germline V gene, CDR1 is DFQATT and CDR2 is SNEGSKA (reference sequence). The CDR3 here is CSARAGGENEQYF.

The chain recombines TRBV7-9 with TRBJ2-7. Germline values: CDR1 SEHNR, CDR2 FQNEAQ (reference sequence). This CDR3 is built from 13 residues. CDR3 amino acids: CASSISGAYEQYF.

The genes are TRBV6-2 or TRBV6-3 and TRBJ2-7. The germline V gene encodes CDR1 MNHEY and CDR2 SVGEGT. This CDR3 has 13 residues. The CDR3 sequence: CASSYGRTYEQYF.

The V gene is TRBV7-2, the J gene TRBJ1-4; the TCRdb call, TRBD1, lacks DNA for checking. This CDR3 has 15 residues. The germline gives CDR1 SGHTA, CDR2 FQGNSA. The CDR3 loop reads CASSLAGTGIEKLFF.